This passage covers 13 T cell receptor beta chains from one sample sequenced in a study of human T cells and chemical hapten exposure. Described time point: patch test 1, 2 weeks after DPC sensitization. Treatment defined: therapeutic diphenylcyclopropenone sensitization with weekly scalp DPC. TCRdb re-called the RACE reads through MiXCR, storing one row per CDR3 protein. The sample holds under 450,000 distinct CDR3 sequences, around 5% seen once. The sequencing used whole blood, collected in connection with sensitization to the hapten diphenylcyclopropenone (DPC). The source is a woman aged 45 to 65 with alopecia areata. Some clones in this sample may be carry-over from other donors' samples.

A remark on this clonotype: A much larger clone sits a single nucleotide away, making a read error possible. The rearrangement links TRBV7-8 to TRBJ1-5; 7 nucleotides agree with TRBD1. Trimming removed 2 bases from V and 3 bases from J; junction bases left unmatched: 13. CDR3 length: 18 amino acids. Germline CDR1 reads SGHVS; CDR2 reads FQNEAQ. CDR3 nucleotide sequence: TGTGCCAGCAGCTTAAGGGGGCTCCTTTCCCAGGTCAATCAGCCCCAGCATTTT. It codes for CASSLRGLLSQVNQPQHF. The complete variable domain, with remaining parts taken from reference TRBV7-8 and TRBJ1-5, reads GAGVSQSPRYKVAKRGQDVALRCDPISGHVSLFWYQQALGQGPEFLTYFQNEAQLDKSGLPSDRFFAERPEGSVSTLKIQRTQQEDSAVYLCASSLRGLLSQVNQPQHFGDGTRLSIL.

Many counts were recorded for this clonotype. This chain links TRBV9 with TRBJ2-7; D is uncertain. The V end lost 0 bases, the J end lost 0 bases, and 10 bases lay between the germline ends. The CDR3 has 15 amino acids. Germline loops: CDR1 SGDLS, CDR2 YYNGEE. The CDR3 bases are TGTGCCAGCAGCGTAGCTACGGGCAGCTCCTACGAGCAGTACTTC. Amino acid sequence: CASSVATGSSYEQYF.

This clonotype was observed at least ten times. The J gene is TRBJ2-3, the V gene TRBV10-3; D is perhaps TRBD2 (6 bases). Germline V gives CDR1 ENHRY, CDR2 SYGVKD. V was pared by 0 bases and J by 1 base, with 20 bases between. The CDR3 is made up of 19 amino acids. The CDR3 loop reads CAISESLGVGLPGTDTQYF. The DNA for the CDR3 is TGTGCCATCAGTGAGTCCTTGGGGGTCGGACTACCAGGCACAGATACGCAGTATTTT.

The chain employs TRBV28 and TRBJ2-7; no clear D gene. The CDR3 sequence is 14 residues long. Germline assignment: CDR1 MDHEN and CDR2 SYDVKM. Trimming took off 1 base at V and 5 bases at J, with 12 bases between the two ends. CDR3 DNA: TGTGCCAGCAGTTTATCGGAACCGGTTCACGAGCAGTACTTC. This translates into CASSLSEPVHEQYF. Filled out from reference TRBV28 and TRBJ2-7, the complete variable domain reads DVKVTQSSRYLVKRTGEKVFLECVQDMDHENMFWYRQDPGLGLRLIYFSYDVKMKEKGDIPEGYSVSREKKERFSLILESASTNQTSMYLCASSLSEPVHEQYFGPGTRLTVT.

The chain combines TRBV6-2 or TRBV6-3 with TRBJ2-3; no clear D. V was trimmed by 6 bases and J by 2 bases, leaving 9 bases between them. The CDR3 spans 13 residues. Germline V lookup: CDR1 MNHEY, CDR2 SVGEGT. In DNA form, the CDR3 reads TGTGCCAGCAGGGTACCACCCACAGATACGCAGTATTTT. Translated, it gives CASRVPPTDTQYF.

This clonotype was observed many times. V gene TRBV5-6 combines with J gene TRBJ1-1; no clear D. The V end was cut by 5 bases, the J end by 4 bases, with 12 bases between. Germline V gives CDR1 SGHDT, CDR2 YYEEEE. CDR3 size: 13 residues. CDR3: CASSWGGITEAFF. The CDR3 bases are TGTGCCAGCAGTTGGGGAGGTATCACTGAAGCTTTCTTT.

As for this clonotype: A much larger clone lies one base from this, so it may be a read error. The V and J genes are TRBV7-3 and TRBJ2-2; 9 bases agree with TRBD1. This CDR3 spans 16 amino acids. The J segment lost 3 bases and the V segment lost 6 bases, leaving 8 bases of the junction unmatched. The V gene's germline CDR1 is SGHTA and CDR2 FQGTGA. CDR3 amino acids: CASSFTGGLDTGELFF. DNA of the CDR3: TGTGCCAGCAGTTTCACAGGGGGCTTAGACACCGGGGAGCTGTTTTTT. Full variable domain (rest looked up from reference TRBV7-3 and TRBJ2-2): GAGVSQTPSNKVTEKGKYVELRCDPISGHTALYWYRQSLGQGPEFLIYFQGTGAADDSGLPNDRFFAVRPEGSVSTLKIQRTERGDSAVYLCASSFTGGLDTGELFFGEGSRLTVL.

This clonotype was picked up many times. Mismatch with germline at one junction end may stem from a read error. V gene TRBV29-1 combines with J gene TRBJ2-5, with TRBD1 identical over 9 bases. Per germline, CDR1 SQVTM and CDR2 ANQGSEA. CDR3 length: 12 residues. The CDR3 DNA is TGCAGCGCTGGACAGGGGCAAGGGACCCAGTACTTC. Residues: CSAGQGQGTQYF.

In its sample, this clonotype was seen a few times. V is TRBV11-2 and J is TRBJ2-2; no firm D call. CDR1 is SGHAT and CDR2 is FQNNGV in the germline V gene. The CDR3 has 14 amino acids. Trimming removed 3 bases at V and 4 bases at J, with 9 bases between. CDR3 DNA sequence: TGTGCCAGCAGCTTGCTCTCATTCACCGGGGAGCTGTTTTTT. The encoded protein is CASSLLSFTGELFF.

In its sample, this clonotype was seen many times. V and J are TRBV20-1 and TRBJ2-2; unclear D gene. Trimming took off 4 bases at V and 1 base at J, with 10 bases between the two ends. Germline values: CDR1 DFQATT, CDR2 SNEGSKA (reference sequence). The CDR3 is 14 amino acids. The CDR3 sequence: CSATDSGNTGELFF. Here the CDR3 DNA reads TGCAGTGCTACCGACTCGGGGAACACCGGGGAGCTGTTTTTT.

This clonotype was seen more than once but under ten times. The chain joins TRBV12-3 or TRBV12-4 to TRBJ2-3; D tentatively fits TRBD1 or TRBD2 (6 bases each). V gave up 1 base and J gave up 6 bases, with 11 bases separating them. The CDR3 runs 14 residues. The CDR3 is CASSLDRAGDTQYF. The CDR3 coding sequence is TGTGCCAGCAGTTTAGACAGGGCGGGGGATACGCAGTATTTT.

In its sample, this clonotype was seen many times. The V call is TRBV3-1, the J call TRBJ1-1; 8 bases are a match to TRBD1. Per germline, CDR1 LGHDT and CDR2 YNNKEL (reference sequence). The V gene end was trimmed by 0 bases and the J gene end by 10 bases; junction bases not matched to a gene: 4. The CDR3 extends over 13 amino acids. The CDR3 bases are TGTGCCAGCAGCCAAGATCAGGGGGCCCGAGCTTTCTTT. Translation gives CASSQDQGARAFF.

There are a few counts of this clonotype. J is TRBJ2-3 and V is TRBV25-1, with D tentatively TRBD2 (5 bases). Germline loops: CDR1 MGHDK, CDR2 SYGVNS. This CDR3 has 15 residues. Trimming took 5 bases from V and 0 from J, leaving 12 bases between them. This CDR3 reads CASSPYLASTDTQYF. Here the CDR3 DNA reads TGTGCCAGCAGTCCCTACCTAGCTAGCACAGATACGCAGTATTTT.